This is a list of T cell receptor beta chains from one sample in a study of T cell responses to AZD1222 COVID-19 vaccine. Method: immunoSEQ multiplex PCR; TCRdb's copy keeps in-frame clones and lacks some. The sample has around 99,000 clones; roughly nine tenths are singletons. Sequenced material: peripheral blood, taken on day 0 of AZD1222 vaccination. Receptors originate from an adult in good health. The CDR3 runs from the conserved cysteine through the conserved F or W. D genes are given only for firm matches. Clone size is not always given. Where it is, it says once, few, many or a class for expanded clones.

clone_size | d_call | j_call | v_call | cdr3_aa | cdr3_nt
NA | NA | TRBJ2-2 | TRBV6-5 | CASSYGRGAGELFF | TGTGCCAGCAGTTACGGGCGGGGCGCCGGGGAGCTGTTTTTT
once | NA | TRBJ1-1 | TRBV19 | CASSRGREMNTEAFF | TGTGCCAGTAGTCGAGGTAGAGAGATGAACACTGAAGCTTTCTTT
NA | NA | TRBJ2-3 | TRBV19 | CASSIRQGPTDTQYF | TGTGCCAGTAGTATCAGGCAGGGACCCACAGATACGCAGTATTTT
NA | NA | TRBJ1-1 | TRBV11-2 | CASTPLSGYTEAFF | TGTGCCAGCACCCCCCTCTCAGGGTACACTGAAGCTTTCTTT
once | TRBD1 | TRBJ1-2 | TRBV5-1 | CASSSGTGGNYGYTF | TGCGCCAGCAGCTCCGGGACAGGGGGCAACTATGGCTACACCTTC
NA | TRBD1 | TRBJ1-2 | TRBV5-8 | CASNGGQLYGYTF | TGTGCCAGCAACGGGGGACAGCTCTATGGCTACACCTTC
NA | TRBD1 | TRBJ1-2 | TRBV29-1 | CSVSGTARFYGYTF | TGCAGCGTCAGCGGGACAGCGAGATTCTATGGCTACACCTTC
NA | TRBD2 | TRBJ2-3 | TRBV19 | CASNWRGGGDTQYF | TGTGCCAGTAATTGGCGGGGGGGCGGAGATACGCAGTATTTT
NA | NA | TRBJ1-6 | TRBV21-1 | CASSNGDPCNSPLHF | TGTGCCAGCAGCAATGGAGATCCGTGTAATTCACCCCTCCACTTT
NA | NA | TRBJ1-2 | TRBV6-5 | CASIAGDYGYTF | TGTGCCAGCATCGCAGGGGACTATGGCTACACCTTC
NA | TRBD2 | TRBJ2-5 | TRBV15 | CATSRAPWTSGGLRETQYF | TGTGCCACCAGCAGAGCTCCCTGGACTAGCGGAGGCCTTCGGGAGACCCAGTACTTC
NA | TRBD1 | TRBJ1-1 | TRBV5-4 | CASSSGQGAAEAFF | TGTGCCAGCAGCTCGGGACAGGGGGCAGCTGAAGCTTTCTTT